This TCR beta chain came from a study of siplizumab effects on memory and regulatory T cells. CDR1 and CDR2 (germline): SQVTM, ANQGSEA. The CDR3 runs 14 residues. V was pared by 3 bases and J by 1 base, with 1 base of the junction left unmatched. With regard to this clone: Its antigen is currently unknown.

Each sample contributed roughly 9.3 x 10^4 TCR templates to the assay. Measured with immunoSEQ multiplex PCR; TCRdb has only the in-frame clones, and not every one. Of about 91,000 clones in the sample, around 97% were seen once. Study-wide points: Neither a naive nor a memory phenotype was assignable to roughly 80-95% of proliferating CD4+ or CD8+ clones. Major contributors to the alloresponse seemed to be naive T cells, which also appeared more diverse than memory cells.

The sequence was obtained from a human donor in good health. The gene calls are TRBV29-1 and TRBJ2-2; 8 nucleotides line up with TRBD2. Material: naive CD4+ T cells sorted from blood. CDR3 region: CSVDSGGNTGELFF. DNA for the CDR3: TGCAGCGTTGACAGCGGGGGGAACACCGGGGAGCTGTTTTTT.